Sequencing of this T cell receptor beta chain was carried out in a study of T cell repertoires in cytomegalovirus infection. Findings and caveats of the study: Dominating the ex vivo response were HLA-C-restricted CMV-specific TCR beta clonotypes.

TCRdb redid the calling of the reads with MiXCR, one entry per CDR3 protein. Of a few hundred thousand distinct CDR3 sequences in the sample, just under 40% are singletons; the top ten hold more than 40%. Trimming stripped 5 bases from V and 0 bases from J, with 26 bases between. Per the germline V gene, CDR1 is SEHNR and CDR2 is FQNEAQ (reference sequence). This CDR3 region has 20 residues. With regard to this clonotype: Its antigen is unidentified.

This clonotype was obtained from a human donor in good health (CMV status not recorded). Some clones in this sample may be carry-over from other donors' samples. Sample: cultured PBMCs, taken from culture after CMV antigen stimulation. V usage is TRBV7-9 and J usage is TRBJ2-1, with D unclear. In DNA form, the CDR3 reads TGTGCCAGCAGCCCCACCCCCCCACTCCTCTTTTTAAGCTCCTACAATGAGCAGTTCTTC. Translation gives CASSPTPPLLFLSSYNEQFF.